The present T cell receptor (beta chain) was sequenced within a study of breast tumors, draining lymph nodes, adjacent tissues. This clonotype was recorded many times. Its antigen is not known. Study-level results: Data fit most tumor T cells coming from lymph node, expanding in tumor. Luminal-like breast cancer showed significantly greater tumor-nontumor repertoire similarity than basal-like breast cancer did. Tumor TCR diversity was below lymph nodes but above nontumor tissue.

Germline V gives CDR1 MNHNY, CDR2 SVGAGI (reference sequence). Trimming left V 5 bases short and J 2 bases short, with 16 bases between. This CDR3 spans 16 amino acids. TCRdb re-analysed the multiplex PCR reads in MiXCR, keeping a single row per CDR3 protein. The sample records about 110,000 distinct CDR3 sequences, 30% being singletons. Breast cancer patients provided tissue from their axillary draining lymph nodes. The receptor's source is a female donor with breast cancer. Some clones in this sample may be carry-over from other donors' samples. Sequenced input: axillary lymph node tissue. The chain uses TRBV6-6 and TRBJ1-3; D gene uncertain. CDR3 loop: CASSLPLSGAGNTIYF. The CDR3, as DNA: TGTGCCAGCAGTCTCCCCCTGTCGGGTGCTGGAAACACCATATATTTT.